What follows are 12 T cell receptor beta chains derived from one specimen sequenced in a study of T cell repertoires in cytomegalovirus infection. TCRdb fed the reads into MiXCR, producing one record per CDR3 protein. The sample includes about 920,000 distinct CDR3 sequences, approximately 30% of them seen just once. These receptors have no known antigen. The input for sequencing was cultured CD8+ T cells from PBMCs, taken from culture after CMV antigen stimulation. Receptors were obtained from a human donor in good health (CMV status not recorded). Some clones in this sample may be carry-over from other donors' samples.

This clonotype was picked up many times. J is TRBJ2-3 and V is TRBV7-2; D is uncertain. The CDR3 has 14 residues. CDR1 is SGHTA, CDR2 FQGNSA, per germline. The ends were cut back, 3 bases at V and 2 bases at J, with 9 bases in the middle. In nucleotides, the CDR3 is TGTGCCAGCAGCTTTCCTCTCAACACAGATACGCAGTATTTT. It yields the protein CASSFPLNTDTQYF.

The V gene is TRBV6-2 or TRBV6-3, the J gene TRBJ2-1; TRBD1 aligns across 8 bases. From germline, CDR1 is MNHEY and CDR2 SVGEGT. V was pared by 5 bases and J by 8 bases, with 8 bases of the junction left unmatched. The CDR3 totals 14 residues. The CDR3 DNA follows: TGTGCCAGCAGTGGCCGAGACAGGGGATATGAGCAGTTCTTC. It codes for CASSGRDRGYEQFF.

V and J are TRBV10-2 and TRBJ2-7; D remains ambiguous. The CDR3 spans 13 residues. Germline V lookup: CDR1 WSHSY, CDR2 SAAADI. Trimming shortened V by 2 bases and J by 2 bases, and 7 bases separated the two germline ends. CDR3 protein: CASSEDLAYEQYF. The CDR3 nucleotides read TGCGCCAGCAGTGAGGACCTTGCCTACGAGCAGTACTTC.

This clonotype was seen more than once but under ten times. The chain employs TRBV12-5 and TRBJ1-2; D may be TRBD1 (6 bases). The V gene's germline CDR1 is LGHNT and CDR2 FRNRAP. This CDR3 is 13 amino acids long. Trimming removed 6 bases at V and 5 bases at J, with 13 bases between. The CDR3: CASGLGTSYGYTF. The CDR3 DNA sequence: TGTGCTAGTGGCCTCGGGACATCTTATGGCTACACCTTC.

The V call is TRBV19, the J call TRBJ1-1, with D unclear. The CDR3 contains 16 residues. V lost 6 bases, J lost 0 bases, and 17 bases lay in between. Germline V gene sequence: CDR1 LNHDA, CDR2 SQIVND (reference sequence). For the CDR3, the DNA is TGTGCCAGTAGGACTTTTACCGAATTCATGAACACTGAAGCTTTCTTT. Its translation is CASRTFTEFMNTEAFF.

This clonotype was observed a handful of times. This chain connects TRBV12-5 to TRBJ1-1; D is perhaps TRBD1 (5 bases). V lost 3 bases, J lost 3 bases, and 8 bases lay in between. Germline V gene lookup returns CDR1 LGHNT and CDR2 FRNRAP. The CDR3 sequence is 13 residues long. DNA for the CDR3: TGTGCTAGTGGTTTTGGGACGGACACTGAAGCTTTCTTT. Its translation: CASGFGTDTEAFF.

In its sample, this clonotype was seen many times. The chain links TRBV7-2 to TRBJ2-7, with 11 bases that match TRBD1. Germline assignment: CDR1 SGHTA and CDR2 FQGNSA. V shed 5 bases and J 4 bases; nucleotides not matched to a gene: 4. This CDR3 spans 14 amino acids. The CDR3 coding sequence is TGTGCCAGCAGCGCCCGGGACAGGGGGTACGAGCAGTACTTC. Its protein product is CASSARDRGYEQYF.

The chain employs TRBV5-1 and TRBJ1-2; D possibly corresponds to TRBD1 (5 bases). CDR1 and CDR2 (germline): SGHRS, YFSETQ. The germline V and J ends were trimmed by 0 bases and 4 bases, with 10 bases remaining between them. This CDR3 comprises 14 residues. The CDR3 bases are TGCGCCAGCAGCTTGGAGGGGCCGCCCTATGGCTACACCTTC. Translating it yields CASSLEGPPYGYTF.

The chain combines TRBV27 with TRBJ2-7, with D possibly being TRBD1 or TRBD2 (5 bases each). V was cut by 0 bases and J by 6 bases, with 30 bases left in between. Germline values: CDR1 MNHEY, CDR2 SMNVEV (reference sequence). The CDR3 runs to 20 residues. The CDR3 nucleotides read TGTGCCAGCAGTTTATCCTACAGATTGGCAGAGAGGGGCAGAGAGATCGAGCAGTACTTC. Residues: CASSLSYRLAERGREIEQYF.

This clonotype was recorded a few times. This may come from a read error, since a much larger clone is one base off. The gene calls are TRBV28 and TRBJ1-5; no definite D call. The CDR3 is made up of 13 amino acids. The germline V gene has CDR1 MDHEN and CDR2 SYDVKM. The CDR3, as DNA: TGTGTCAGCAAAGATTATAGCAATCAGCCCCAGCATTTT. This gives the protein CVSKDYSNQPQHF.

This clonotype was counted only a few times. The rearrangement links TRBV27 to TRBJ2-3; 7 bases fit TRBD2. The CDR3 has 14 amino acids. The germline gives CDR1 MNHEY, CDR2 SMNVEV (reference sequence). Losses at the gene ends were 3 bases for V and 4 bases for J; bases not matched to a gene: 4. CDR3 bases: TGTGCCAGCAGTTTTAGAGGGAGGGCAGATACGCAGTATTTT. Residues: CASSFRGRADTQYF.

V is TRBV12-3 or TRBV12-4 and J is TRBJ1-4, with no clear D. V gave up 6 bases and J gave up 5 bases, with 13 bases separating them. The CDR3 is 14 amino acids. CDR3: CASRLRVKNEKLFF. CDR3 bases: TGTGCCAGCAGACTCCGGGTCAAAAATGAAAAACTGTTTTTT.